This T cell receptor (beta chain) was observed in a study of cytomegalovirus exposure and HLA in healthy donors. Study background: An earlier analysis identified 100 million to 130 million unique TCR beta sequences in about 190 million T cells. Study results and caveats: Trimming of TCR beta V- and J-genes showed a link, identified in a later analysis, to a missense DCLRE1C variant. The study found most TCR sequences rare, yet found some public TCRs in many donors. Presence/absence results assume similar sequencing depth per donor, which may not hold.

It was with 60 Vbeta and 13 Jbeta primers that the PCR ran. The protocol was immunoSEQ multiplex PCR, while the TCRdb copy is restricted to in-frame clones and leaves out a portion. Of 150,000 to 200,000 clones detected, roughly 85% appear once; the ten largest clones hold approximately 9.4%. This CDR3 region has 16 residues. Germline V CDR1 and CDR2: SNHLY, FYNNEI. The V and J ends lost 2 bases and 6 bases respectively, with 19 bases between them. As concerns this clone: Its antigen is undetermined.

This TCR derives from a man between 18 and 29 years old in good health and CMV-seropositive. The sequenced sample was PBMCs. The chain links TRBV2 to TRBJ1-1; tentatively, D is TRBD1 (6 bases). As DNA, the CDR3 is TGTGCCAGCAGTGAATGGGGGGGCAGCGGTCGGTCTGAAGCTTTCTTT. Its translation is CASSEWGGSGRSEAFF.